This TCR beta chain was profiled in a study of blood T cell repertoires in COVID-19. The wider study: Both acute and convalescent COVID-19 samples were obtained from the United States, Italy and Spain. Sources were T cells, B-cell-depleted T cells, or PBMCs; the material itself was cDNA or gDNA.

Per the original methods: Amplification of reference gene primers was used by the study to estimate nucleated cell counts. TCRdb's copy holds only in-frame clones and misses some; the assay was immunoSEQ multiplex PCR. V, J and clone size are those of that table, while D and trimming were read from the DNA. The data contain about 280,000 clones, 80% to 90% of them singletons. This clone came up once. Sequencing used peripheral blood. The TCR sequence derives from a woman in her 50s who had recovered from COVID-19.

The chain's CDR3 is CASIGGAGADTQYF. The CDR3 coding sequence is TGTGCCAGCATTGGGGGGGCTGGGGCAGATACGCAGTATTTT. V is TRBV7-7 and J is TRBJ2-3; possibly TRBD2 for D (7 bases). V lost 7 bases and J 4 bases, leaving 15 bases between the germline ends. Germline V gives CDR1 SSHAT, CDR2 FNYEAQ (reference sequence). CDR3 size: 14 residues.